These T cell receptor beta chains were read from a single sample in a study of T cell repertoires in cytomegalovirus infection. TCRdb re-derived calls from the reads in MiXCR, one entry per CDR3 protein. The repertoire includes tens of thousands of distinct CDR3 sequences, over 3.5% of them detected once, and about 22% sits in the top ten. Sequenced: PBMCs. The receptors originated from a human donor in good health (CMV status not recorded). Some clones in this sample may be carry-over from other donors' samples. Each CDR3 is given with its conserved first and last residue. Each record gives: CDR3 protein, D gene, clone size, V gene, J gene. The D gene is left open where the match is weak. Some rows mark clone size as missing; the rest say once, few, many or name a class of expanded clone.

CASSFQLRGEAFF,-,many,TRBV11-2,TRBJ1-1
CASSLHGTQTDTQYF,-,few,TRBV7-9,TRBJ2-3
CASTLRGSGELFF,-,many,TRBV6-2/TRBV6-3,TRBJ2-2
CASSLGGGGPDTQYF,-,many,TRBV11-2,TRBJ2-3
CASSGLAGATDTQYF,TRBD2,many,TRBV6-2/TRBV6-3,TRBJ2-3
CASSLGAGSEQYF,-,-,TRBV7-2,TRBJ2-7
CASSFGVAGELFF,-,many,TRBV7-2,TRBJ2-2
CASSFEGVQGYTF,-,many,TRBV5-3,TRBJ1-2
CASRAPSAFGAYNEQFF,-,many,TRBV7-2,TRBJ2-1
CASSQDFSFGGQTGKLHEQFF,-,many,TRBV3-1,TRBJ2-1
CASSPSGRDADTQYF,TRBD2,many,TRBV11-3,TRBJ2-3
CASSYSRQTPNTEAFF,-,few,TRBV6-5,TRBJ1-1
CASSSDWGTEAFF,-,many,TRBV5-1,TRBJ1-1
CSARENRGRSTEAFF,TRBD1,many,TRBV20-1,TRBJ1-1
CASNYPWGNTEAFF,-,many,TRBV19,TRBJ1-1
CASSPRQVDFFGLFF,-,many,TRBV7-2,TRBJ1-4
CASSLPAVQETQYF,-,many,TRBV7-2,TRBJ2-5
CASSYTEQETQYF,-,many,TRBV7-2,TRBJ2-5
CASSTSGGVGTEAFF,-,many,TRBV6-8,TRBJ1-1
CASDWTGGTEAFF,TRBD1,many,TRBV2,TRBJ1-1
CAISDPIRGHTEAFF,-,many,TRBV10-3,TRBJ1-1
CASSLGQGDYEQYF,TRBD1,many,TRBV7-2,TRBJ2-7
CASSFLLGAGYQPQHF,-,many,TRBV28,TRBJ1-5
CASSKDKLKAFF,-,-,TRBV12-3/TRBV12-4,TRBJ1-1
CASSLVGGNTEAFF,-,many,TRBV7-2,TRBJ1-1
CASRQRVSGQVNTEAFF,TRBD1,many,TRBV6-1,TRBJ1-1
CASSLVQGLHGYTF,-,few,TRBV7-2,TRBJ1-2
CASSLSGLAGTGLYNEQFF,TRBD2,many,TRBV7-6,TRBJ2-1
CASSLRQNYGYTF,-,many,TRBV7-2,TRBJ1-2
CSAATVSETQYF,-,few,TRBV20-1,TRBJ2-5
CASARLAGLNNEQFF,TRBD2,many,TRBV25-1,TRBJ2-1
CASSSTGQPFSGNTIYF,TRBD1,many,TRBV7-6,TRBJ1-3
CASSLNQETQYF,-,many,TRBV25-1,TRBJ2-5
CASSLGREQFF,-,many,TRBV11-3,TRBJ2-1
CASSSQETNEKLFF,-,many,TRBV7-4,TRBJ1-4
CASSSGSHRELFF,-,few,TRBV12-3/TRBV12-4,TRBJ2-2
CASSEFWGYREGDEQFF,-,many,TRBV7-3,TRBJ2-1
CASSSARHTDTQYF,-,many,TRBV7-2,TRBJ2-3
CASSLEAGRQETQYF,-,many,TRBV7-2,TRBJ2-5
CASSLGGREDTQYF,-,-,TRBV7-2,TRBJ2-3
CASSLTTGGPGELFF,TRBD2,many,TRBV7-2,TRBJ2-2
CASSPRTLGQFTLEQYF,-,many,TRBV28,TRBJ2-7
CASSLYSAGSTDTQYF,-,many,TRBV7-2,TRBJ2-3